This T cell receptor beta chain was sequenced during a study of blood T cell repertoires in COVID-19 (dated by TCRdb to between 2020 and 2021). With respect to the entire study: The collaborator samples originated in the United States, Italy and Spain and spanned the acute and convalescent phases of COVID-19. The material from the prospective study consisted of cDNA or gDNA derived from T cells, B-cell-depleted T cells, or PBMCs. Subjects who had been exposed to COVID-19, were actively infected with it, or had recovered from it provided the deeply sampled blood TCRbeta repertoires that made up the dataset. A freely available public database, intended as a resource for researchers studying the immune response to SARS-CoV-2, is where the repertoires were released. The samples were drawn from two sources: the first 160 participants of the ongoing ImmuneRACE study, and 1,200 or so subjects contributed by 6 global collaborators. Sample metadata almost always included a de-identified subject ID, COVID-19 status, age in years and sex. HLA class I and class II types, where available, came from metadata supplied by the sample provider rather than from assay-based typing.

On this clone itself: Its antigen has not been determined. Base qualities are not recorded, but no much larger clone differs from it by a single base.

The immunoSEQ Assay, a bias-controlled multiplex PCR, was used to amplify TCRbeta CDR3 regions from genomic DNA. Per the source publication's procedure: The number of nucleated cells in each sample was estimated from the amplification of reference gene primers within the assay. Sequence reads were collapsed and filtered to measure the absolute abundance of every unique TCRbeta CDR3 rearrangement. For each sample, productive Simpson clonality was calculated as the square root of Simpson's diversity index across productive rearrangements. The table comes from immuneACCESS by way of TCRdb, which keeps in-frame sequences with V and J called. Part of the clones is missing from these tables; in studies checked, under half for an unresolved V gene and the rest for unknown reasons. V, J and clone size are those of that table, while D and trimming were read from the DNA. The sample yields more than 350,000 clones; around 87% were counted once. More than 9% of the sample rests with the top ten.

Findings and caveats that apply to the study as a whole: The quantity of clinical and demographic metadata differed by source and by participant and was supplied without curation.

CDR1 and CDR2 (SGDLS, YYNGEE) derive from the germline V gene. V is cut by 0 bases and J by 12 bases, and the space between the germline ends is 16 bases. Including the terminal cysteine and phenylalanine, the CDR3 comprises 14 residues. Only the CDR3 DNA is retained, 42 bases long and in frame from the first base. One collaborating source in Seattle enrolled patients during active infection and followed them longitudinally through the course of disease. The collaborating institutions used their own protocols to collect whole blood in K2EDTA tubes. For TCRbeta analysis, collaborators shipped samples as frozen whole blood, isolated PBMCs, or DNA extracted from either of those sample types.

Sequenced: peripheral blood. The chain is assembled from TRBV9 and TRBJ2-1, and possibly TRBD1, on 5 matching bases. The clonotype was recovered from a woman in her twenties or thirties with COVID-19, enrolled during active disease. The CDR3 protein: CASSVDSGWFGQFF. The bases are TGTGCCAGCAGCGTAGATTCAGGGTGGTTTGGGCAGTTCTTC.